The rows below give T cell receptor beta chains drawn from one sample of a study of shared clonotypes between healthy human individuals. Method: immunoSEQ multiplex PCR; TCRdb's copy keeps in-frame clones and lacks some. The repertoire holds around 690,000 clones, roughly 88% seen once, with around a third in the top ten. The sequencing input was memory CD8+ T cells from PBMCs. The receptor set was obtained from a young man in good health. Some clones in this sample may be carry-over from other donors' samples. Both conserved end residues are part of each CDR3. D genes are given only for firm matches. Clone size appears in some rows only: once, few, many, or a class for an expanded clone.

J gene: TRBJ2-5
V gene: TRBV7-9
D gene: .
clone size: .
CDR3 protein: CASSLGFRPQETQYF
CDR3 DNA: TGTGCCAGCAGCTTAGGCTTCAGACCACAAGAGACCCAGTACTTC

J gene: TRBJ1-1
V gene: TRBV15
D gene: .
clone size: .
CDR3 protein: CATSSSWMGTGAHTEAFF
CDR3 DNA: TGTGCCACCAGCTCCAGTTGGATGGGAACGGGGGCGCACACTGAAGCTTTCTTT

J gene: TRBJ2-7
V gene: TRBV6-6
D gene: .
clone size: .
CDR3 protein: CASGGTDSYEQYF
CDR3 DNA: TGTGCCAGCGGCGGGACAGACTCCTACGAGCAGTACTTC

J gene: TRBJ2-7
V gene: TRBV4-2
D gene: .
clone size: .
CDR3 protein: CASSAQEGGEPVTYEQYF
CDR3 DNA: TGTGCCAGCAGCGCGCAAGAGGGCGGGGAACCCGTCACCTACGAGCAGTACTTC

J gene: TRBJ2-2
V gene: TRBV7-8
D gene: TRBD1
clone size: .
CDR3 protein: CASSLLFARGPTGELFF
CDR3 DNA: TGTGCCAGCAGCTTATTGTTCGCCAGGGGGCCAACCGGGGAGCTGTTTTTT

J gene: TRBJ2-7
V gene: TRBV10-3
D gene: TRBD1
clone size: .
CDR3 protein: CAIRDTGVHYEQYF
CDR3 DNA: TGTGCCATCAGGGATACAGGGGTCCACTACGAGCAGTACTTC

J gene: TRBJ1-1
V gene: TRBV7-8
D gene: .
clone size: .
CDR3 protein: CASSLDRLPGFF
CDR3 DNA: TGTGCCAGCAGCTTAGACAGGTTGCCGGGTTTCTTT

J gene: TRBJ2-4
V gene: TRBV15
D gene: TRBD1
clone size: .
CDR3 protein: CATSRDGSRGLWNIQYF
CDR3 DNA: TGTGCCACCAGCAGAGATGGGTCCAGGGGGCTGTGGAACATTCAGTACTTC

J gene: TRBJ2-7
V gene: TRBV27
D gene: .
clone size: .
CDR3 protein: CASAGQNYEQYF
CDR3 DNA: TGTGCCAGCGCAGGTCAAAACTACGAGCAGTACTTC

J gene: TRBJ2-7
V gene: TRBV30
D gene: .
clone size: .
CDR3 protein: CAWSVLHYYEQYF
CDR3 DNA: TGTGCCTGGAGTGTACTACATTACTACGAGCAGTACTTC

J gene: TRBJ2-7
V gene: TRBV27
D gene: TRBD1
clone size: many
CDR3 protein: CASSLGQYYEQYF
CDR3 DNA: TGTGCCAGCAGTTTGGGACAGTACTACGAGCAGTACTTC

J gene: TRBJ2-5
V gene: TRBV7-9
D gene: .
clone size: .
CDR3 protein: CASSLIKEYQETQYF
CDR3 DNA: TGTGCCAGCAGCCTGATAAAGGAGTACCAAGAGACCCAGTACTTC

J gene: TRBJ2-7
V gene: TRBV9
D gene: TRBD1
clone size: .
CDR3 protein: CASSPGGQGFYEQYF
CDR3 DNA: TGTGCCAGCAGCCCCGGGGGACAGGGGTTCTACGAGCAGTACTTC

J gene: TRBJ1-2
V gene: TRBV9
D gene: TRBD1
clone size: .
CDR3 protein: CASSPGQGASGYGYTF
CDR3 DNA: TGTGCCAGCAGCCCGGGACAGGGGGCTTCGGGCTATGGCTACACCTTC

J gene: TRBJ2-7
V gene: TRBV7-8
D gene: TRBD2
clone size: .
CDR3 protein: CASSLAMVGASGPASYEQYF
CDR3 DNA: TGTGCCAGCAGCTTAGCGATGGTGGGGGCTAGCGGGCCGGCCTCCTACGAGCAGTACTTC

J gene: TRBJ1-3
V gene: TRBV27
D gene: .
clone size: .
CDR3 protein: CASSLSGTPANTIYF
CDR3 DNA: TGTGCCAGCAGTTTATCCGGGACCCCGGCAAACACCATATATTTT

J gene: TRBJ1-1
V gene: TRBV5-1
D gene: TRBD1
clone size: few
CDR3 protein: CASSRTTGQGAQGEAFF
CDR3 DNA: TGCGCCAGCAGCCGAACAACGGGACAGGGGGCGCAGGGTGAAGCTTTCTTT

J gene: TRBJ2-1
V gene: TRBV7-8
D gene: .
clone size: .
CDR3 protein: CASLPGGAYNEQFF
CDR3 DNA: TGTGCCAGTCTGCCTGGGGGCGCCTACAATGAGCAGTTCTTC

J gene: TRBJ2-5
V gene: TRBV4-1
D gene: TRBD1
clone size: .
CDR3 protein: CASSDDSGTVQETQYF
CDR3 DNA: TGCGCCAGCAGCGACGATTCCGGGACAGTCCAAGAGACCCAGTACTTC

J gene: TRBJ1-3
V gene: TRBV28
D gene: .
clone size: .
CDR3 protein: CASSLFRSGNTIYF
CDR3 DNA: TGTGCCAGCAGTCTCTTCCGCTCTGGAAACACCATATATTTT

J gene: TRBJ1-5
V gene: TRBV15
D gene: .
clone size: .
CDR3 protein: CATSRDIPPQPQHF
CDR3 DNA: TGTGCCACCAGCAGAGACATTCCCCCCCAGCCCCAGCATTTT

J gene: TRBJ2-3
V gene: TRBV9
D gene: .
clone size: .
CDR3 protein: CASSVEDYTDTQYF
CDR3 DNA: TGTGCCAGCAGCGTAGAGGACTACACAGATACGCAGTATTTT

J gene: TRBJ1-5
V gene: TRBV27
D gene: .
clone size: few
CDR3 protein: CASSALGQPQHF
CDR3 DNA: TGTGCCAGCAGTGCACTAGGTCAGCCCCAGCATTTT

J gene: TRBJ2-1
V gene: TRBV10-3
D gene: .
clone size: .
CDR3 protein: CAIRTGTERVKEQFF
CDR3 DNA: TGTGCCATCAGAACCGGGACCGAAAGAGTTAAGGAGCAGTTCTTC

J gene: TRBJ1-1
V gene: TRBV5-1
D gene: .
clone size: .
CDR3 protein: CASSGSRELNTEAFF
CDR3 DNA: TGCGCCAGCAGCGGGAGTCGGGAGCTGAACACTGAAGCTTTCTTT

J gene: TRBJ2-3
V gene: TRBV5-1
D gene: TRBD2
clone size: .
CDR3 protein: CASSFLILAGSTDTQYF
CDR3 DNA: TGCGCCAGCAGCTTCTTGATTCTAGCGGGGAGCACAGATACGCAGTATTTT

J gene: TRBJ2-3
V gene: TRBV27
D gene: TRBD2
clone size: .
CDR3 protein: CASSLSSGNTDTQYF
CDR3 DNA: TGTGCCAGCAGTTTGTCTAGCGGTAACACAGATACGCAGTATTTT

J gene: TRBJ2-5
V gene: TRBV30
D gene: .
clone size: once
CDR3 protein: CAWSVSGPQETQYF
CDR3 DNA: TGTGCCTGGAGTGTTAGTGGACCCCAAGAGACCCAGTACTTC